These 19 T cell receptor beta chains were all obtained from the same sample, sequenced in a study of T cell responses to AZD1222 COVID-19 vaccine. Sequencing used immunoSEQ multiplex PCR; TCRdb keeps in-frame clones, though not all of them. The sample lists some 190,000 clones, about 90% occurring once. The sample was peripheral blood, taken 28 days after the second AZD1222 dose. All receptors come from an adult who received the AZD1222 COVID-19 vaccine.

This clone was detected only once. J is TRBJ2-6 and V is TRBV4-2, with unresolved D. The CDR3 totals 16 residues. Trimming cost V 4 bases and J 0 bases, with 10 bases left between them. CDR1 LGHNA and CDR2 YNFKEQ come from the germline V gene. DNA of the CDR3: TGTGCCAGCAGCCCACGGACGGGCTCTGGGGCCAACGTCCTGACTTTC. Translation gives CASSPRTGSGANVLTF.

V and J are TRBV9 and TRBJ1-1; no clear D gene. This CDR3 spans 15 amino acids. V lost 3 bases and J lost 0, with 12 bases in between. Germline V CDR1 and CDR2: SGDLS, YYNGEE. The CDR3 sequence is CASSAQNAMNTEAFF. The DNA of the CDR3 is TGTGCCAGCAGCGCCCAGAACGCCATGAACACTGAAGCTTTCTTT.

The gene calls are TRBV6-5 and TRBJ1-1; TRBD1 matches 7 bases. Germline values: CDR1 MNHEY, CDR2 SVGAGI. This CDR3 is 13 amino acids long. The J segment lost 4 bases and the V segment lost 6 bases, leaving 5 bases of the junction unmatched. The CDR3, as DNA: TGTGCCAGCAGACAGGGGTACGGCACTGAAGCTTTCTTT. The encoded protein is CASRQGYGTEAFF.

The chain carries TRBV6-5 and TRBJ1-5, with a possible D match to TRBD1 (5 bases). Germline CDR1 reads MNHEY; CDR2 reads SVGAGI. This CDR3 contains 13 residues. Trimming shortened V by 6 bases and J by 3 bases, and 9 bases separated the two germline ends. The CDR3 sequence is CASRRTTNQPQHF. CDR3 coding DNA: TGTGCCAGCAGAAGGACAACCAATCAGCCCCAGCATTTT.

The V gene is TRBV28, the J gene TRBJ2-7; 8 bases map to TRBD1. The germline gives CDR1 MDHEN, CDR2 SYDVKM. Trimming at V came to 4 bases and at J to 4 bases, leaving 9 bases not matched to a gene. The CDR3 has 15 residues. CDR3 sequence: CASSSGQVRTYEQYF. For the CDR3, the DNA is TGTGCCAGCAGTTCGGGACAGGTGAGGACTTACGAGCAGTACTTC.

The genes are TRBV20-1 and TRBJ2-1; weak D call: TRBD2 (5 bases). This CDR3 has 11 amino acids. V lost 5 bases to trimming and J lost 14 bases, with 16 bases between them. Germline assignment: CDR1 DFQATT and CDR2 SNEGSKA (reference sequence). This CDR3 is CSAYRSPGKFF. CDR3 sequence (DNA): TGCAGTGCTTATCGATCCCCGGGGAAGTTCTTC.

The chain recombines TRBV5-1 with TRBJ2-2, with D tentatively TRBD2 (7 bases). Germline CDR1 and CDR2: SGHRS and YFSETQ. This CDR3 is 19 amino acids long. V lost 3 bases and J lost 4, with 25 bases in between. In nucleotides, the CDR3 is TGCGCCAGCAGCTCCCCTATCGGGAGGACGGGGGCTATCACCGGGGAGCTGTTTTTT. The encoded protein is CASSSPIGRTGAITGELFF.

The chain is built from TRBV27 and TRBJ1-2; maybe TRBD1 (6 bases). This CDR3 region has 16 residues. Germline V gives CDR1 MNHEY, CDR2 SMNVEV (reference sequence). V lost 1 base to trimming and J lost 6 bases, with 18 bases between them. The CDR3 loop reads CASSLLGLTGLDGYTF. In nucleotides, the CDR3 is TGTGCCAGCAGTTTATTAGGCCTAACAGGGTTGGATGGCTACACCTTC.

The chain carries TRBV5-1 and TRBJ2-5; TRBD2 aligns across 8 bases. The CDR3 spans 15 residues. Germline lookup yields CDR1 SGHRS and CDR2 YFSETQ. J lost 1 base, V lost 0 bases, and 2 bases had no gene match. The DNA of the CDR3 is TGCGCCAGCAGCTTGGCCCTAGCGGGCCAAGAGACCCAGTACTTC. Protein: CASSLALAGQETQYF. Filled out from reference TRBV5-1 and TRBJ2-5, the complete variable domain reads KAGVTQTPRYLIKTRGQQVTLSCSPISGHRSVSWYQQTPGQGLQFLFEYFSETQRNKGNFPGRFSGRQFSNSRSEMNVSTLELGDSALYLCASSLALAGQETQYFGPGTRLLVL.

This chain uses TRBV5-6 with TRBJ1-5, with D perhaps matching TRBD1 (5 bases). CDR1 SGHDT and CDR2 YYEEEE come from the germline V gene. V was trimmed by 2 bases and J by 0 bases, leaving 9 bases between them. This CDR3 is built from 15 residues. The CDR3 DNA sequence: TGTGCCAGCAGCTTAGGGACGTCTAGCAATCAGCCCCAGCATTTT. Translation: CASSLGTSSNQPQHF.

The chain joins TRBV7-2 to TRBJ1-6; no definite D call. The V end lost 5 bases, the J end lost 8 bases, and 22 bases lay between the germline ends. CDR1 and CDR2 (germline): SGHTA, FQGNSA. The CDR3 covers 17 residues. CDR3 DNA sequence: TGTGCCAGCAGCGCTAGTTTCCTCACGGGTTCTGATTCACCCCTCCACTTT. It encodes CASSASFLTGSDSPLHF.

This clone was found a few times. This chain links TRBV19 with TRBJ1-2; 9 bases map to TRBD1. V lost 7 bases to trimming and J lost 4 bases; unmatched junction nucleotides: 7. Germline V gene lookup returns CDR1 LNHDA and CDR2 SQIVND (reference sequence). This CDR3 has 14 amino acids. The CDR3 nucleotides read TGTGCCAGTACCCTAGGGACAGGGCGCTATGGCTACACCTTC. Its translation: CASTLGTGRYGYTF.

The CDR3 DNA sequence: TGTGCCAGCAGCGTAGACAGGGCAAGCTCCTATAATTCACCCCTCCACTTT. It yields the protein CASSVDRASSYNSPLHF. This chain joins TRBV9 and TRBJ1-6; D is possibly TRBD1 (6 bases). Germline CDR1 SGDLS, CDR2 YYNGEE. V dropped 0 bases and J dropped 0 bases, with 10 bases sitting between them. The CDR3 runs to 17 residues.

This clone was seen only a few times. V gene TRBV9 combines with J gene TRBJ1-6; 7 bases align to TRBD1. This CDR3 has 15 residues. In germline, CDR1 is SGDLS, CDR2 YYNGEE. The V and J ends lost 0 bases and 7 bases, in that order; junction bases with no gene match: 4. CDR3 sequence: CASSVAQGGNSPLHF. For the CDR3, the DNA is TGTGCCAGCAGCGTAGCTCAGGGGGGGAATTCACCCCTCCACTTT.

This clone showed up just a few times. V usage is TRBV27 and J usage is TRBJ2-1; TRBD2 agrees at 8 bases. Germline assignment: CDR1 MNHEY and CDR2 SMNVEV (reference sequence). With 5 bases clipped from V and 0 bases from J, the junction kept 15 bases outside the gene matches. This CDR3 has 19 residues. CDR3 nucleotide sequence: TGTGCCAGCAGTACTTTCGGGACTAGAGGTACTCACTCCTACAATGAGCAGTTCTTC. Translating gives CASSTFGTRGTHSYNEQFF.

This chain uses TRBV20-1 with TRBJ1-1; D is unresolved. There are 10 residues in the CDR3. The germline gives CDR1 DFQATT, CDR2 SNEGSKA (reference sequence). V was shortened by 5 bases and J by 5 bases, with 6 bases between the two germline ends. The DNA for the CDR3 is TGCAGTGCTGCCCGGACTGAAGCTTTCTTT. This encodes CSAARTEAFF.

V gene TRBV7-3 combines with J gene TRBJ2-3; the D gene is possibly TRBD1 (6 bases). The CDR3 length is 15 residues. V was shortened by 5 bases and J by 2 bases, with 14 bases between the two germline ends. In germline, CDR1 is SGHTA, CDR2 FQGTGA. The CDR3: CASSAQGRITDTQYF. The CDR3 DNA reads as TGTGCCAGCAGCGCACAGGGTCGGATCACAGATACGCAGTATTTT.

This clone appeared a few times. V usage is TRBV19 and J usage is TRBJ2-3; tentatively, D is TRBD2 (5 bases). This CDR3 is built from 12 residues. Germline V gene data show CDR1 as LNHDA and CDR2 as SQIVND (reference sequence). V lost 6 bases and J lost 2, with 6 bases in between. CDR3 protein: CASSGDTDTQYF. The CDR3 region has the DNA TGTGCCAGTAGCGGGGACACAGATACGCAGTATTTT.

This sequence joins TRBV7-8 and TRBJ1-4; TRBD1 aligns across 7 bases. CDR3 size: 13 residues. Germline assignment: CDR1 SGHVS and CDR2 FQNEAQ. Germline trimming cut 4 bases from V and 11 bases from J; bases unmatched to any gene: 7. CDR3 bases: TGTGCCAGCAGCTCCCGACAGGGCTCGAAACTGTTTTTT. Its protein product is CASSSRQGSKLFF.